This entry lists 27 T cell receptor beta chains sequenced from one sample in a study of memory B cells and T cells in multiple sclerosis (dated by TCRdb to about 2018). Library generation was performed with the immunoSEQ multiplex PCR assay. Sourced from immuneACCESS, this table was stored by TCRdb with only in-frame sequences that have V and J called. A share of the clones is absent; for the studies checked, an unresolved V gene accounts for under half, and the remainder has no known explanation. This sample comprises 12,000 to 15,000 clones, roughly three quarters of them detected only once. Jointly, the top ten make up approximately 2.2% of the sample. The sample consisted of memory (CD45RO+) CD4+ T cells from blood. The intended sense of this specimen's cell subset or site label: CD45RO+ memory T cells sorted from peripheral blood. The receptor set was obtained from a human donor with multiple sclerosis.

The count of this clone is one. V and J are TRBV11-2 and TRBJ1-3, with no clear D. V shed 4 bases and J shed 0 bases, with 7 bases lying between them. Germline V gives CDR1 SGHAT, CDR2 FQNNGV. The CDR3 spans 14 residues. The CDR3, as DNA: TGTGCCAGCAGCTCTAGAGCCTCTGGAAACACCATATATTTT. It specifies CASSSRASGNTIYF.

The table lists this clone with a few counts. The chain recombines TRBV5-6 with TRBJ2-7, with TRBD1 matching over 8 bases. The CDR3 is 12 residues long. The trim removed 4 bases at V and 7 bases at J, leaving 4 bases unmatched. Germline CDR1 is SGHDT and CDR2 is YYEEEE. CDR3 in amino acids: CASSRRGQEQYF. CDR3 nucleotides: TGTGCCAGCAGCCGCAGGGGGCAAGAGCAGTACTTC.

The chain uses TRBV7-9 and TRBJ2-3; 10 nucleotides agree with TRBD2. Unmatched junction bases numbered 9, after V lost 2 bases and J lost 1 base. The CDR3 totals 18 residues. Germline V CDR1 and CDR2: SEHNR, FQNEAQ (reference sequence). CDR3 sequence reads: CASSLYGPSGSRTDTQYF. CDR3 in DNA: TGTGCCAGCAGCTTATACGGGCCTAGCGGGAGTCGCACAGATACGCAGTATTTT.

The chain recombines TRBV12-5 with TRBJ1-2; D unresolved. The V gene lost 6 bases and the J gene lost 0 bases, with 8 bases spanning the gap. CDR3 length equals 13 residues. The germline V gene has CDR1 LGHNT and CDR2 FRNRAP. The CDR3 DNA is TGTGCTAGTGGAACAGAAGCTAACTATGGCTACACCTTC. Translated, it gives CASGTEANYGYTF. The complete variable domain, with remaining parts taken from reference TRBV12-5 and TRBJ1-2, reads DARVTQTPRHKVTEMGQEVTMRCQPILGHNTVFWYRQTMMQGLELLAYFRNRAPLDDSGMPKDRFSAEMPDATLATLKIQPSEPRDSAVYFCASGTEANYGYTFGSGTRLTVV.

This sequence joins TRBV11-1 and TRBJ2-3; perhaps TRBD1 as D (5 bases). The length of the CDR3 is 15 residues. V was cut by 1 base and J by 4 bases, with 12 bases left in between. From germline, CDR1 is SGHAT and CDR2 FQDESV (reference sequence). The CDR3 loop is CASSLVSGWADTQYF. CDR3 nucleotides: TGTGCCAGCAGCTTAGTTTCAGGGTGGGCAGATACGCAGTATTTT.

Note on this clone: Other nucleotide sequences in the sample specify the same CDR3. This chain uses TRBV6-5 with TRBJ1-5, with 8 nucleotides matching TRBD1. Germline values: CDR1 MNHEY, CDR2 SVGAGI. The ends lost 0 bases at V and 4 bases at J; junction bases unmatched: 2. This CDR3 is 15 amino acids long. The CDR3 DNA sequence: TGTGCCAGCAGTTACTCGACAGGGGAGAATCAGCCCCAGCATTTT. This gives the protein CASSYSTGENQPQHF.

The chain links TRBV9 to TRBJ1-2; perhaps TRBD1 as D (6 bases). Germline lookup yields CDR1 SGDLS and CDR2 YYNGEE. V lost 4 bases to trimming and J lost 5 bases, with 21 bases between them. This CDR3 region has 16 residues. The CDR3 protein is CASSFSQGQGGYGYTF. For the CDR3, the DNA is TGTGCCAGCAGCTTCTCCCAGGGGCAGGGAGGGTATGGCTACACCTTC.

V and J are TRBV28 and TRBJ2-3; 8 nucleotides align to TRBD2. This CDR3 spans 16 amino acids. V lost 5 bases and J lost 5; bases outside the gene matches: 12. Germline V gene data show CDR1 as MDHEN and CDR2 as SYDVKM. The CDR3 DNA follows: TGTGCCAGCAGTCCCCTAGGTCGGGAGGGCGGAGATACGCAGTATTTT. This encodes CASSPLGREGGDTQYF.

The rearrangement uses TRBV10-3 and TRBJ1-2; TRBD1 might be the D (5 bases). There are 15 residues in the CDR3. V was pared by 2 bases and J by 5 bases, with 15 bases between. Germline V CDR1 and CDR2: ENHRY, SYGVKD. The CDR3 DNA reads as TGTGCCATCAGTGAGGCCGGTAGGGGATCTTATGGCTACACCTTC. Its translation is CAISEAGRGSYGYTF.

This rearrangement joins TRBV19 to TRBJ2-3; D gene uncertain. This CDR3 spans 11 amino acids. CDR1 LNHDA and CDR2 SQIVND come from the germline V gene (reference sequence). V was pared by 10 bases and J by 2 bases, with 7 bases between. This CDR3 reads CATADTDTQYF. The CDR3 DNA reads as TGTGCCACTGCGGACACAGATACGCAGTATTTT.

V is TRBV5-4 and J is TRBJ1-2; TRBD1 aligns across 8 bases. The CDR3 contains 13 residues. Unmatched junction bases numbered 1, after V lost 4 bases and J lost 2 bases. Germline V gives CDR1 SGHNT, CDR2 YYREEE (reference sequence). CDR3 region: CASSRDRNYGYTF. CDR3 DNA sequence: TGTGCCAGCAGCCGGGACAGGAACTATGGCTACACCTTC.

This clone was seen a few times. The V gene is TRBV6-5, the J gene TRBJ1-5; TRBD1 matches at 8 bases. Germline assignment: CDR1 MNHEY and CDR2 SVGAGI. The length of the CDR3 is 14 residues. V gave up 5 bases and J gave up 3 bases; unmatched junction bases: 3. In DNA form, the CDR3 reads TGTGCCAGCAGTCGGCAGGGGGCCAATCAGCCCCAGCATTTT. Protein: CASSRQGANQPQHF.

Here the CDR3 reads CASSLLADTQYF. The CDR3 DNA sequence: TGTGCCAGCAGCTTGTTAGCAGATACGCAGTATTTT. The V and J genes are TRBV5-7 and TRBJ2-3; D is unresolved. TRBV5-7 is an open reading frame, and its role is uncertain. V was shortened by 1 base and J by 4 bases, with 4 bases between the two germline ends. This CDR3 is built from 12 residues.

Remarks on this clone: At the DNA level, this CDR3 is encoded by other sequences in the same sample as well. The rearrangement uses TRBV19 and TRBJ1-5, with TRBD1 matching over 10 bases. J lost 7 bases, V lost 4 bases, and 4 bases had no gene match. CDR1 is LNHDA, CDR2 SQIVND, per germline (reference sequence). The CDR3 covers 14 residues. CDR3 loop: CASSTTGGGQPQHF. The CDR3 region has the DNA TGTGCCAGTAGTACGACAGGGGGCGGACAGCCCCAGCATTTT.

In its sample, this clone ranks as medium-sized (0.01 to 0.1%). The chain is built from TRBV5-4 and TRBJ2-7, with TRBD2 matching 7 bases. This CDR3 contains 12 residues. V was clipped by 9 bases and J by 3 bases; unmatched bases: 6. Germline V gives CDR1 SGHNT, CDR2 YYREEE (reference sequence). CDR3 loop: CAMGGINYEQYF. CDR3 DNA sequence: TGTGCCATGGGGGGGATAAACTACGAGCAGTACTTC.

The gene calls are TRBV6-5 and TRBJ1-2; 8 nucleotides align to TRBD1. CDR1 and CDR2 from the germline V gene are MNHEY and SVGAGI. The length of the CDR3 is 14 residues. Trimming at V came to 5 bases and at J to 8 bases, leaving 10 bases not matched to a gene. The CDR3 loop reads CASSEGDRTGGYTF. In DNA, the CDR3 is TGTGCCAGCAGTGAAGGGGACAGGACGGGAGGCTACACCTTC.

The chain uses TRBV5-1 and TRBJ2-2, with D unresolved. Germline V gene lookup returns CDR1 SGHRS and CDR2 YFSETQ. The CDR3 has 13 amino acids. Trimming pared 0 bases from V and 3 bases from J, leaving 3 bases between. CDR3 bases: TGCGCCAGCAGCTTGGCCTACACCGGGGAGCTGTTTTTT. Translating it yields CASSLAYTGELFF.

This clone was recorded once. V and J are TRBV27 and TRBJ1-2; D unresolved. CDR3 length: 16 residues. Deletions cut 2 bases from V and 5 bases from J, with 18 bases between. The germline CDR1 and CDR2 sequences are MNHEY and SMNVEV (reference sequence). DNA of the CDR3: TGTGCCAGCAGTTTAAGATCCTCGGGGAGAGGATATGGCTACACCTTC. Encoded protein: CASSLRSSGRGYGYTF.

This clone is termed medium-sized (0.01 to 0.1%). This chain joins TRBV19 and TRBJ1-2; possible D gene TRBD1, 5 bases. Germline V gene lookup returns CDR1 LNHDA and CDR2 SQIVND (reference sequence). Trimming took off 1 base at V and 7 bases at J, with 13 bases between the two ends. The CDR3 extends over 14 amino acids. CDR3 DNA: TGTGCCAGTAGTATAGTGGGCAGGGCGGCTGGCTACACCTTC. This translates into CASSIVGRAAGYTF.

This clone was picked up one time. The chain employs TRBV5-1 and TRBJ2-5; D is perhaps TRBD2 (5 bases). From germline, CDR1 is SGHRS and CDR2 YFSETQ. With 0 bases removed from V and 5 bases from J, the gap between germline ends came to 11 bases. The CDR3 length is 14 residues. The CDR3 region has the DNA TGCGCCAGCAGCTTGGTATGGGGAGAGGAGACCCAGTACTTC. Amino acid sequence: CASSLVWGEETQYF.

CDR3 in amino acids: CAGTLQQGQPQHF. Here the CDR3 DNA reads TGTGCCGGCACCCTTCAGCAGGGTCAGCCCCAGCATTTT. The chain couples TRBV6-6 to TRBJ1-5; tentatively, D is TRBD1 (5 bases). CDR1 and CDR2 (germline): MNHNY, SVGAGI (reference sequence). The CDR3 totals 13 residues. Trimming took off 11 bases at V and 6 bases at J, with 17 bases between the two ends.

The chain couples TRBV29-1 to TRBJ1-1; D remains ambiguous. Trimming stripped 3 bases from V and 4 bases from J, with 15 bases between. The CDR3 runs 14 residues. Germline-derived CDR1 and CDR2 are SQVTM and ANQGSEA. This CDR3 is CSVETTVWATEAFF. The CDR3 DNA follows: TGCAGCGTTGAGACAACAGTGTGGGCCACTGAAGCTTTCTTT.

The CDR3 reads CASSPGTGAATNEKLFF. The CDR3 nucleotides read TGTGCCAGTAGTCCCGGGACAGGGGCTGCAACTAATGAAAAACTGTTTTTT. The rearrangement uses TRBV19 and TRBJ1-4, with 10 bases aligning to TRBD1. The V gene's germline CDR1 is LNHDA and CDR2 SQIVND (reference sequence). The junction had 6 bases not matched to a gene; V was cut back by 5 bases and J by 0 bases. There are 17 residues in the CDR3.

This clone was counted only a few times. The CDR3 is CASSYYDGTQQETQYF. The CDR3 bases are TGTGCCAGCAGTTACTATGACGGGACTCAACAAGAGACCCAGTACTTC. This chain uses TRBV6-6 with TRBJ2-5, with D perhaps TRBD2 (6 bases). Per germline, CDR1 MNHNY and CDR2 SVGAGI (reference sequence). CDR3 length: 16 residues. V shed 1 base and J shed 2 bases, with 14 bases lying between them.

The rearrangement links TRBV5-1 to TRBJ2-7; perhaps TRBD1 as D (6 bases). CDR3 size: 15 residues. Germline V gives CDR1 SGHRS, CDR2 YFSETQ. V lost 2 bases, J lost 3 bases, and 15 bases lay in between. CDR3 region: CASSLDRDTFYEQYF. The CDR3 bases are TGCGCCAGCAGCTTAGACCGGGACACGTTCTACGAGCAGTACTTC.

The V and J genes are TRBV2 and TRBJ2-7; TRBD1 agrees at 8 bases. V shed 8 bases and J 4 bases; nucleotides not matched to a gene: 10. This CDR3 has 14 residues. CDR1 is SNHLY, CDR2 FYNNEI, per germline. The CDR3, as DNA: TGTGCCAGCGATAAGGACAGGGATGGATACGAGCAGTACTTC. Translating gives CASDKDRDGYEQYF.

The chain is built from TRBV15 and TRBJ2-3, with 8 bases aligning to TRBD2. V was clipped by 3 bases and J by 1 base; unmatched bases: 9. This CDR3 is built from 17 residues. Germline V gene sequence: CDR1 LNHNV, CDR2 YYDKDF (reference sequence). CDR3 sequence: CATSRARAGARTDTQYF. CDR3 DNA sequence: TGTGCCACCAGCAGGGCTAGAGCGGGAGCCCGCACAGATACGCAGTATTTT.